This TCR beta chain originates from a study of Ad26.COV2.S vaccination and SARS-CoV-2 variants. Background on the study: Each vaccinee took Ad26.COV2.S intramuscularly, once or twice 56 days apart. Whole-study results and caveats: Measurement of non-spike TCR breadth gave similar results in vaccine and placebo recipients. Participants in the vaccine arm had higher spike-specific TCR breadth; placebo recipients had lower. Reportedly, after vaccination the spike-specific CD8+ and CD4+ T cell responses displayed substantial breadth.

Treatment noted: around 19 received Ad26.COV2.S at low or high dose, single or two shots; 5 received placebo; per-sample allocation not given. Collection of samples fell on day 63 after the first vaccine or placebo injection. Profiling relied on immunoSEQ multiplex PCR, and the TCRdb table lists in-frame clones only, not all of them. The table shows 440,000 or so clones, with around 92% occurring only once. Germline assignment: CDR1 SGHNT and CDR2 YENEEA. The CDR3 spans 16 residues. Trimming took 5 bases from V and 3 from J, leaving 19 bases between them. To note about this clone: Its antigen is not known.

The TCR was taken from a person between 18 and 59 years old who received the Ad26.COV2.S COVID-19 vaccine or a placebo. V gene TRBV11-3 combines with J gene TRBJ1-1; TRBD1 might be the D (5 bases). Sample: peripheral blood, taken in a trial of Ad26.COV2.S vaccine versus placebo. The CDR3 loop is CASSQRTGRGDTEAFF. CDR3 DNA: TGTGCCAGCAGCCAACGGACGGGTCGGGGCGACACTGAAGCTTTCTTT.